This T cell receptor beta chain was identified during a study of cytomegalovirus exposure and HLA in healthy donors. V was pared by 0 bases and J by 4 bases, with 2 bases of the junction left unmatched. The CDR3 is 14 residues long. CDR1 is SGHRS, CDR2 YFSETQ, per germline. Whole-study results and caveats: Prior analysis indicated that the majority of TCR beta V segments exhibited productivity approximately 90% or approximately 30% of the time.

The table lists this clone with a count of one. Its antigen is undetermined. The PCR employed 60 Vbeta primers together with 13 Jbeta primers. Clones were sequenced by immunoSEQ multiplex PCR, and TCRdb holds only the in-frame ones, with some missing. The table records some 94,000 clones, over 65% of them present only once. The TCR originated in a man aged 40-49 years in good health and CMV-seronegative. V usage is TRBV5-1 and J usage is TRBJ2-7; 9 positions agree with TRBD1. The sequenced sample consisted of PBMCs. The CDR3 here is CASSLAQGAYEQYF. The CDR3 DNA follows: TGCGCCAGCAGCTTGGCACAGGGGGCTTACGAGCAGTACTTC.